The 6 T cell receptor beta chains reported below all come from one sample, sequenced in a study of blood T cell repertoires in COVID-19. The assay was immunoSEQ multiplex PCR, and TCRdb's table has in-frame clones only and misses some. The sample holds fewer than 350,000 clones, more than 85% seen once. Sequencing was performed on PBMCs or T cells enriched from blood (not recorded which). Receptor source: a middle-aged man who had been exposed to COVID-19.

The chain carries TRBV6-5 and TRBJ1-5; D not certain. V was shortened by 6 bases and J by 1 base, with 10 bases between the two germline ends. The CDR3 runs 14 residues. Germline assignment: CDR1 MNHEY and CDR2 SVGAGI. The CDR3: CASSNGWSNQPQHF. In nucleotides, the CDR3 is TGTGCCAGCAGCAACGGGTGGAGCAATCAGCCCCAGCATTTT.

V gene TRBV5-4 combines with J gene TRBJ2-1; 7 bases agree with TRBD1. Germline CDR1 and CDR2: SGHNT and YYREEE (reference sequence). V shed 4 bases and J 8 bases; nucleotides not matched to a gene: 6. This CDR3 is built from 13 residues. The CDR3 spells CASSLGTDDEQFF. For the CDR3, the DNA is TGTGCCAGCAGCCTGGGGACAGACGATGAGCAGTTCTTC.

J is TRBJ1-2 and V is TRBV24-1; D is possibly TRBD1 (5 bases). V was cut by 0 bases and J by 12 bases, with 13 bases left in between. This CDR3 has 13 amino acids. Germline CDR1 reads KGHDR; CDR2 reads SFDVKD. The CDR3 region has the DNA TGTGCCACCAGTGATTTGAGAAGGCAGGGTCACACCTTC. As protein: CATSDLRRQGHTF.

This clone was detected once. Other DNA sequences in the sample encode the same CDR3. The J gene is TRBJ1-1, the V gene TRBV9; the D is unclear. The CDR3 is 14 residues long. Trimming cost V 0 bases and J 1 base, with 7 bases left between them. Looked up from germline, CDR1 is SGDLS and CDR2 is YYNGEE. As DNA, the CDR3 is TGTGCCAGCAGCGTAGTCGGTGGGAACACTGAAGCTTTCTTT. This codes for CASSVVGGNTEAFF.

V and J are TRBV18 and TRBJ2-1; TRBD1 aligns across 9 bases. Germline CDR1 reads KGHSH; CDR2 reads LQKENI. The CDR3 is 15 amino acids. Trimming removed 5 bases from V and 2 bases from J; junction bases left unmatched: 4. CDR3 in amino acids: CASSSTGGPYNEQFF. DNA of the CDR3: TGTGCCAGCTCATCGACAGGGGGTCCCTACAATGAGCAGTTCTTC.

This chain joins TRBV5-1 and TRBJ1-2; D is perhaps TRBD1 (6 bases). Trimming took off 1 base at V and 5 bases at J, with 15 bases between the two ends. The CDR3 is 15 residues long. CDR1 is SGHRS, CDR2 YFSETQ, per germline. CDR3 sequence: CASSLNYREGYGYTF. CDR3 in DNA: TGCGCCAGCAGCTTGAATTACAGGGAGGGATATGGCTACACCTTC. Together with reference TRBV5-1 and TRBJ1-2, the CDR3 gives the full variable domain: KAGVTQTPRYLIKTRGQQVTLSCSPISGHRSVSWYQQTPGQGLQFLFEYFSETQRNKGNFPGRFSGRQFSNSRSEMNVSTLELGDSALYLCASSLNYREGYGYTFGSGTRLTVV.